This T cell receptor (beta chain) was obtained from a study of T cells expressing NK-cell markers. Study-level information: Sorted CD3+CD56+NKG2C+, CD3+CD56+NKG2C- and CD3+CD56-NKG2C+ T-cell subsets were beta-chain profiled. Sequenced donors, eight in total, included seven who were HCMV-seropositive and one who was seronegative.

UMIs were included in TCR beta cDNA generated by 5'RACE template switching. TCRdb reprocessed the 5' RACE reads and keeps a single row for each CDR3 protein, giving no DNA. This repertoire includes some 600,000 distinct CDR3 sequences. In the case of this clonotype: The antigen remains unidentified.

Overall study results and limits: Whether the expanded NKG2C+ T cell clones recognized HCMV remained unclear.

The CDR3 contains 15 residues. CDR1 MGHDK and CDR2 SYGVNS come from the germline V gene. The sequence was collected from a young man in good health. Sequencing input: blood T cells: a sorted CD56 or NKG2C T cell subset, CD4+ or CD8+ T cells, or bulk PBMC T cells (not recorded which). This chain connects TRBV25-1 to TRBJ2-5; TCRdb's assignment of TRBD1 cannot be checked, as there is no DNA. The CDR3 sequence: CASSEGAEIQETQYF.